A selection of T cell receptor beta chains follows, all from one sample in a study of blood T cell repertoires in COVID-19. Profiling relied on immunoSEQ multiplex PCR, and the TCRdb table lists in-frame clones only, not all of them. Found here are about 67,000 clones, around 87% of them singletons; the top ten hold 6.5% to 8.5%. The source material was peripheral blood. All receptors derive from a man between 50 and 59 years old with active COVID-19. CDR3s include the opening cysteine and the closing phenylalanine or tryptophan. D genes are given only for firm matches. Size is omitted from some rows. Given values are once, few, many or a class for expanded clones.

V,size,D,J,CDR3,DNA
TRBV4-3,.,.,TRBJ1-1,CASSQKGYTEAFF,TGCGCCAGCAGCCAGAAGGGGTACACTGAAGCTTTCTTT
TRBV4-1,.,.,TRBJ1-2,CASSQDHPGAWGYTF,TGCGCCAGCAGCCAAGATCATCCGGGTGCTTGGGGCTACACCTTC
TRBV6-4,few,TRBD2,TRBJ2-1,CASSEVAGDVNEQFF,TGTGCCAGCAGTGAAGTTGCGGGAGATGTGAATGAGCAGTTCTTC
TRBV24-1,.,.,TRBJ2-1,CATSDLDAGSYNEQFF,TGTGCCACCAGTGATTTGGACGCGGGCTCCTACAATGAGCAGTTCTTC
TRBV4-3,few,TRBD1,TRBJ1-4,CASSRDSGTGDEKLFF,TGCGCCAGCAGCCGAGATTCCGGGACAGGGGATGAAAAACTGTTTTTT
TRBV15,.,TRBD2,TRBJ2-2,CATSSGSGRGAGELFF,TGTGCCACCAGCAGCGGTAGCGGGAGAGGTGCCGGGGAGCTGTTTTTT
TRBV2,.,TRBD1,TRBJ1-4,CASRSRDRAGKLFF,TGTGCCAGCCGGTCCCGGGACAGGGCTGGAAAACTGTTTTTT
TRBV28,.,TRBD1,TRBJ1-4,CASKQGTATNEKLFF,TGTGCCAGCAAACAGGGGACAGCAACTAATGAAAAACTGTTTTTT
TRBV28,.,.,TRBJ2-7,CASIPTDRAGEQYF,TGTGCCAGCATTCCGACCGACAGGGCGGGAGAGCAGTACTTC
TRBV6-4,.,TRBD1,TRBJ1-1,CASSLWTGSEAFF,TGTGCCAGCAGTCTATGGACAGGGAGCGAAGCTTTCTTT
TRBV24-1,.,TRBD1,TRBJ1-1,CATSDLDRAPEAFF,TGTGCCACCAGTGACCTAGACAGGGCCCCTGAAGCTTTCTTT
TRBV19,.,TRBD1,TRBJ1-1,CASRGDRVNTEAFF,TGTGCCAGTAGAGGGGACAGGGTGAACACTGAAGCTTTCTTT
TRBV5-1,.,.,TRBJ1-1,CASSAGIQYAEAFF,TGCGCCAGCAGCGCCGGAATACAGTATGCTGAAGCTTTCTTT
TRBV7-2,.,TRBD2,TRBJ2-3,CASSLVYGGAGTQYF,TGTGCCAGCAGCTTAGTTTACGGGGGGGCAGGGACGCAGTATTTT
TRBV12-3/TRBV12-4,.,TRBD2,TRBJ2-3,CASSLGREDTQYF,TGTGCCAGCAGTTTGGGGAGGGAAGATACGCAGTATTTT
TRBV11-2,.,.,TRBJ2-7,CASSGERAYEQYF,TGTGCCAGCAGCGGGGAGCGGGCATACGAGCAGTACTTC
TRBV28,.,.,TRBJ2-7,CASSSGTGAYEQYF,TGTGCCAGCAGTTCCGGGACGGGGGCCTACGAGCAGTACTTC
TRBV4-1,.,TRBD2,TRBJ2-3,CASSQDRGPSGIDADTQYF,TGCGCCAGCAGCCAAGATAGGGGGCCTAGCGGGATTGATGCAGATACGCAGTATTTT
TRBV5-6,.,TRBD2,TRBJ2-5,CASSLNGGGAWETQYF,TGTGCCAGCAGCTTGAATGGCGGGGGGGCCTGGGAGACCCAGTACTTC
TRBV4-1,.,TRBD2,TRBJ2-3,CASSQDGGADTQYF,TGCGCCAGCAGCCAAGATGGGGGGGCAGATACGCAGTATTTT
TRBV7-2,.,TRBD2,TRBJ2-7,CASSLAGSGGAYEQYF,TGTGCCAGCAGCTTAGCGGGTAGCGGGGGGGCCTACGAGCAGTACTTC
TRBV27,.,TRBD1,TRBJ1-1,CASSFRQGEFEAFF,TGTGCCAGCAGTTTTCGTCAGGGGGAGTTTGAAGCTTTCTTT